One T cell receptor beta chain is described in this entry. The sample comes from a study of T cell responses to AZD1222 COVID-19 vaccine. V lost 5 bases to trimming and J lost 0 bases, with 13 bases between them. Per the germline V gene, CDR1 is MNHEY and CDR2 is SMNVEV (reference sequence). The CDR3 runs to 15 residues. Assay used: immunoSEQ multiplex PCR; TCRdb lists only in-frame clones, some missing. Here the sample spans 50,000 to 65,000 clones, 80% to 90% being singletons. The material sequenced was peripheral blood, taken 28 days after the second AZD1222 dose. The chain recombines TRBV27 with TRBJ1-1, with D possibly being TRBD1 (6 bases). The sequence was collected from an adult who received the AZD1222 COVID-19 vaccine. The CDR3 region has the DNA TGTGCCAGCAGTCTAGGGCAGGGGATGAACACTGAAGCTTTCTTT. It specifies CASSLGQGMNTEAFF.